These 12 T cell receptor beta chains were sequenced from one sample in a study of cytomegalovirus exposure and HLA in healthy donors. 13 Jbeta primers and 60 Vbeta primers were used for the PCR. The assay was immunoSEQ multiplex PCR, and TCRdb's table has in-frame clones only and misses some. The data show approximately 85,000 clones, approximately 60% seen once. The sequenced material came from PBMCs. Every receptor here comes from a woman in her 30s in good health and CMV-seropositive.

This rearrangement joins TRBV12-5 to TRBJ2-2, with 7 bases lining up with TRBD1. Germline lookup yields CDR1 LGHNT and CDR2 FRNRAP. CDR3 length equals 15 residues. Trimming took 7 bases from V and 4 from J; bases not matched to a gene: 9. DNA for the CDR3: TGTGCTAGTGCCACGGACAGGCTCCTCACCGGGGAGCTGTTTTTT. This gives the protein CASATDRLLTGELFF.

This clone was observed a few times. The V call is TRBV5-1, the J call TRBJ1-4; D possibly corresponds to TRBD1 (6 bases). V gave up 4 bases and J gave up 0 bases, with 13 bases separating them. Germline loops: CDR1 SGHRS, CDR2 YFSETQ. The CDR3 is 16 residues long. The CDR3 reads CASSIVGGPTNEKLFF. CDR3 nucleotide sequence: TGCGCCAGCAGCATAGTTGGGGGCCCAACTAATGAAAAACTGTTTTTT.

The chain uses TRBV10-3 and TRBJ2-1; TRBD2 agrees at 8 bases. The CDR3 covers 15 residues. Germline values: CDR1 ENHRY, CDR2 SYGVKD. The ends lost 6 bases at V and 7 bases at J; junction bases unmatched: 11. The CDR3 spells CAISPPSGQNNEQFF. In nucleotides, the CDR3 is TGTGCCATCAGCCCCCCTAGCGGGCAGAATAATGAGCAGTTCTTC.

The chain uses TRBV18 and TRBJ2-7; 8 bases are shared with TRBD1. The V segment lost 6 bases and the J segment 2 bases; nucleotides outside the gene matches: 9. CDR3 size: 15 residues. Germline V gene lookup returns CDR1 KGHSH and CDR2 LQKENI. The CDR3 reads CASSPGQGRPYEQYF. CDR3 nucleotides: TGTGCCAGCTCTCCTGGACAGGGTAGACCCTACGAGCAGTACTTC. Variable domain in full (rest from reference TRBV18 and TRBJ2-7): NAGVMQNPRHLVRRRGQEARLRCSPMKGHSHVYWYRQLPEEGLKFMVYLQKENIIDESGMPKERFSAEFPKEGPSILRIQQVVRGDSAAYFCASSPGQGRPYEQYFGPGTRLTVT.

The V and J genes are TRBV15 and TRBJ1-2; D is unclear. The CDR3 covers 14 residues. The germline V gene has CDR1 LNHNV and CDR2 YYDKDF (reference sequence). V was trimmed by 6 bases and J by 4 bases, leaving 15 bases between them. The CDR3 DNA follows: TGTGCCACCAGAAAGGAGAGCCAAACCTATGGCTACACCTTC. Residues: CATRKESQTYGYTF.

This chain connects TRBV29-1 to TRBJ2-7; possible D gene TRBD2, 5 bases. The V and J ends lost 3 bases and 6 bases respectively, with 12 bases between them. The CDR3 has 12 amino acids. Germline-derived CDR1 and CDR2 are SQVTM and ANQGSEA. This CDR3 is CSVDRGPSEQYF. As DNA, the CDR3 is TGCAGCGTTGATCGAGGGCCGTCCGAGCAGTACTTC.

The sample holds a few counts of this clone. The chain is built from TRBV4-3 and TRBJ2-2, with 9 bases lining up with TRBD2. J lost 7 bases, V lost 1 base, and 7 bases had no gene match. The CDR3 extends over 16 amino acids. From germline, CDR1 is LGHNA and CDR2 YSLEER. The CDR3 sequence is CASSQGVAGVIGELFF. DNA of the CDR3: TGCGCCAGCAGCCAAGGGGTAGCGGGGGTGATCGGGGAGCTGTTTTTT.

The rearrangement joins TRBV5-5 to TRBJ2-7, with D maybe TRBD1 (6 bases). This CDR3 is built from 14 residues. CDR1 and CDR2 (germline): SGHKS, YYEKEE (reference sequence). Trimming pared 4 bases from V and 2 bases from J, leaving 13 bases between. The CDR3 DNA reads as TGTGCCAGCAGCCGTAACAGGGAGCCCTACGAGCAGTACTTC. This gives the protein CASSRNREPYEQYF.

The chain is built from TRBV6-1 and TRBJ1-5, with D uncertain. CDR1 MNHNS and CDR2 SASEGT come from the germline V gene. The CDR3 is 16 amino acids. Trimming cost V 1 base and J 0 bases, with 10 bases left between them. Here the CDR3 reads CASSEDSRNSNQPQHF. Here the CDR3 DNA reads TGTGCCAGCAGTGAAGATAGCCGAAATAGCAATCAGCCCCAGCATTTT.

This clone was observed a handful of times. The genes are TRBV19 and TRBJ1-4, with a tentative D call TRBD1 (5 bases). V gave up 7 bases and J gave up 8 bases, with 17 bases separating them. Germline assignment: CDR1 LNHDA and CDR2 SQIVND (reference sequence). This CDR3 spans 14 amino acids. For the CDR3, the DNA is TGTGCCAGTAAGATAAGCCGGGGGAGGGAAAAACTGTTTTTT. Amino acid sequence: CASKISRGREKLFF.

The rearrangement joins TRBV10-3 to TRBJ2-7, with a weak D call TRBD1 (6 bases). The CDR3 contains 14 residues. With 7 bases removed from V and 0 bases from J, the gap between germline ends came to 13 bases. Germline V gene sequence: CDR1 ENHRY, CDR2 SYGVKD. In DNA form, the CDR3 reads TGTGCCATCAAGGGGGACGGAACCTCCTACGAGCAGTACTTC. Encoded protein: CAIKGDGTSYEQYF.

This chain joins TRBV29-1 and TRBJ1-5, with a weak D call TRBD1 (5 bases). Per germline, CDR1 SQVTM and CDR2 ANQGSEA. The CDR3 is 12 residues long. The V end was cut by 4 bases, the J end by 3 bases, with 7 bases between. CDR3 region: CSVAGSNQPQHF. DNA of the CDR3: TGCAGCGTTGCAGGGTCCAATCAGCCCCAGCATTTT.